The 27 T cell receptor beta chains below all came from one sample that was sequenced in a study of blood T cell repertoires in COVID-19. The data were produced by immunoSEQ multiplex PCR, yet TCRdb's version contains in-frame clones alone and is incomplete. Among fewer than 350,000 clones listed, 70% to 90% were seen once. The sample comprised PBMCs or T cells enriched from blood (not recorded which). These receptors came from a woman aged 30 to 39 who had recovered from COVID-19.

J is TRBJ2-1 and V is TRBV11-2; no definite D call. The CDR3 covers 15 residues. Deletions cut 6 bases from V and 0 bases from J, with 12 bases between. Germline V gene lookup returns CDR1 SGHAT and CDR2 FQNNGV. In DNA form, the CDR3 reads TGTGCCAGCAGAAGCCCGTATGGCTCCTACAATGAGCAGTTCTTC. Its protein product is CASRSPYGSYNEQFF.

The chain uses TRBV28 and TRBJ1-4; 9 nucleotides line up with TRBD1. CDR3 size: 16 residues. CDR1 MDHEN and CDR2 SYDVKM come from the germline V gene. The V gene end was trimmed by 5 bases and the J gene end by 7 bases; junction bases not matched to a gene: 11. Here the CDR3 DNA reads TGTGCCAGCAGTGTAAACCCGAGGACAGGGGTTGAAAAACTGTTTTTT. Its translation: CASSVNPRTGVEKLFF.

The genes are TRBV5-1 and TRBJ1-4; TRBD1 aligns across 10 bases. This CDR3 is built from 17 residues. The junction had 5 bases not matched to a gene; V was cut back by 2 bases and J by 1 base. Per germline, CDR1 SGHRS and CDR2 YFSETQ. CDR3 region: CASSFRGQGGTNEKLFF. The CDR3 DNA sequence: TGCGCCAGCAGCTTCCGAGGACAGGGGGGAACTAATGAAAAACTGTTTTTT.

The chain's CDR3 is CASSHGTGGRNEQYF. DNA for the CDR3: TGTGCCAGCAGTCACGGGACAGGGGGAAGGAACGAGCAGTACTTC. V usage is TRBV6-5 and J usage is TRBJ2-7; 11 bases agree with TRBD1. V shed 5 bases, J shed 5 bases, and the junction held 8 bases outside the gene matches. The CDR3 is 15 residues long. Per germline, CDR1 MNHEY and CDR2 SVGAGI.

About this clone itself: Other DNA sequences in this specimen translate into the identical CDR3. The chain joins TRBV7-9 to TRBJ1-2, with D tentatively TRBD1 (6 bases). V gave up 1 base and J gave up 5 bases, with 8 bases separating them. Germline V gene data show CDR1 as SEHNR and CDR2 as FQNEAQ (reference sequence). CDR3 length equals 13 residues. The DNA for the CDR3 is TGTGCCAGCAGCTTAGTGGGGACATATGGCTACACCTTC. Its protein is CASSLVGTYGYTF.

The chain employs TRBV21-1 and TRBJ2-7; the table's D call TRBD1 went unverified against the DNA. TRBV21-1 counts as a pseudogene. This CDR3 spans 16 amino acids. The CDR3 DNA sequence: TGTGCCAGCAGCAACCTACTACGGGACAGGTGCATCGAGCAGTACTTC. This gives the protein CASSNLLRDRCIEQYF.

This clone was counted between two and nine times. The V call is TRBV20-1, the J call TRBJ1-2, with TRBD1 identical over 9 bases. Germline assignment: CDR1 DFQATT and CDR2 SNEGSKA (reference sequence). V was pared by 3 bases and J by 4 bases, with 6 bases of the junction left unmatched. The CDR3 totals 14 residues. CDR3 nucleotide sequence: TGCAGTGCTAGTGTGGGACAGGGTTCCTATGGCTACACCTTC. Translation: CSASVGQGSYGYTF.

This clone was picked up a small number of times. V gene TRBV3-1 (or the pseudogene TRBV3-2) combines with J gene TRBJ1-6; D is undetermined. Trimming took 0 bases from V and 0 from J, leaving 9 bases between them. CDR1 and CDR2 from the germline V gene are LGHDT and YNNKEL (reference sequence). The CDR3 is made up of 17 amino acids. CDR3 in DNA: TGTGCCAGCAGCCAAGATCTGGCTAGCTCCTATAATTCACCCCTCCACTTT. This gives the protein CASSQDLASSYNSPLHF.

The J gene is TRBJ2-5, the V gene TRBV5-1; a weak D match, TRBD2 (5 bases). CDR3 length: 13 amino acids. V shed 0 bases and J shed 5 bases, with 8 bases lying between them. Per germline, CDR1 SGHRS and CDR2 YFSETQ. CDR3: CASSLEPGETQYF. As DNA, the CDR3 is TGCGCCAGCAGCTTGGAACCGGGGGAGACCCAGTACTTC.

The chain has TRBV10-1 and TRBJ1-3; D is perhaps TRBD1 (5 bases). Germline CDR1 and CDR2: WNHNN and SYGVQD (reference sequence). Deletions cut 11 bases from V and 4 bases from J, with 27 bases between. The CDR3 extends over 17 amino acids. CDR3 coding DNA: TGCGCCGTCCTTAGCCCCCCAAGGGCAGGGAGGGGAAACACCATATATTTT. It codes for CAVLSPPRAGRGNTIYF.

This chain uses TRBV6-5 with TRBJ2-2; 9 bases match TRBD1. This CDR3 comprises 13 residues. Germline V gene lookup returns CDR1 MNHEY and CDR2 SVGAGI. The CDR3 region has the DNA TGTGCGGGACAGGGTCCGTACACCGGGGAGCTGTTTTTT. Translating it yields CAGQGPYTGELFF.

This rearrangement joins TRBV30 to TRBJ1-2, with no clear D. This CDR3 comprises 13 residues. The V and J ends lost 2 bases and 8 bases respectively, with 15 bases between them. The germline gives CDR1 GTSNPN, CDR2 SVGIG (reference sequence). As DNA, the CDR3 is TGTGCCTGGAGTCGGGCGGGAGCTTGGGGCTACACCTTC. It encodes CAWSRAGAWGYTF.

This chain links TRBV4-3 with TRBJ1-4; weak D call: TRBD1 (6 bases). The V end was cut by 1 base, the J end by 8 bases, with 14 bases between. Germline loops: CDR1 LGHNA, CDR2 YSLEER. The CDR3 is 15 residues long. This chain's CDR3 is CASSQVIGGWEKLFF. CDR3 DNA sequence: TGCGCCAGCAGCCAAGTGATAGGGGGTTGGGAAAAACTGTTTTTT.

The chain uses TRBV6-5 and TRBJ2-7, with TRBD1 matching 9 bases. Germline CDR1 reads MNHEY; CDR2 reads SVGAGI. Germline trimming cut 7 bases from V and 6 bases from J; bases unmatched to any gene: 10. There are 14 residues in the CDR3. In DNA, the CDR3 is TGTGCCAGCACCCCGCCCGGGACAGGGCGCGAGCAGTACTTC. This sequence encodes CASTPPGTGREQYF.

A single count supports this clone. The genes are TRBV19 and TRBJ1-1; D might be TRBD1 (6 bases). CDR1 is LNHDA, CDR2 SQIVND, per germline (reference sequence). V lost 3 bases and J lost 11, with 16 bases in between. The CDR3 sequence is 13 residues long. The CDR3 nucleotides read TGTGCCAGTAGTATGTGGGACAATAGGGCGGCTTTCTTT. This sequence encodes CASSMWDNRAAFF. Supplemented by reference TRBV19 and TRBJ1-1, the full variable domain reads DGGITQSPKYLFRKEGQNVTLSCEQNLNHDAMYWYRQDPGQGLRLIYYSQIVNDFQKGDIAEGYSVSREKKESFPLTVTSAQKNPTAFYLCASSMWDNRAAFFGQGTRLTVV.

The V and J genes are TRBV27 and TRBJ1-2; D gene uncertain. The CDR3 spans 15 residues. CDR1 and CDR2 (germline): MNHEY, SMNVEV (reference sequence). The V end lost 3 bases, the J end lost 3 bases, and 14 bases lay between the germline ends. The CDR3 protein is CASSFDRWEYYGYTF. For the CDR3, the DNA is TGTGCCAGCAGTTTCGATAGGTGGGAGTACTATGGCTACACCTTC.

Here the CDR3 reads CSVRDSVNGYTF. CDR3 DNA sequence: TGCAGCGTGCGGGACAGTGTAAATGGCTACACCTTC. The chain links TRBV29-1 to TRBJ1-2, with 7 bases aligning to TRBD1. Trimming at V came to 6 bases and at J to 6 bases, leaving 7 bases not matched to a gene. The length of the CDR3 is 12 residues. Germline loops: CDR1 SQVTM, CDR2 ANQGSEA.

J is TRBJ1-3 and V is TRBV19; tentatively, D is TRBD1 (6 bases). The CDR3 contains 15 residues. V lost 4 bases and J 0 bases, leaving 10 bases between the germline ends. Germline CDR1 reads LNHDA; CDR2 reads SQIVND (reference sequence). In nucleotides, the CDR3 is TGTGCCAGTAGTACACAGGGTTACTCTGGAAACACCATATATTTT. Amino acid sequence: CASSTQGYSGNTIYF.

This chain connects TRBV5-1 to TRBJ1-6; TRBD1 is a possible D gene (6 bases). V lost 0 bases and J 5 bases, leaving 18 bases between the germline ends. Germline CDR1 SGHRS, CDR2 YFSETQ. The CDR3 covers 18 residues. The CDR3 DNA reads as TGCGCCAGCAGCTTGGACCTCACTTTACAGGGTGATAATTCACCCCTCCACTTT. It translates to CASSLDLTLQGDNSPLHF.

In DNA form, the CDR3 reads TGTGCCAGCAGCGTAGGGGACAGCAATCTCTTCACTGAAGCTTTCTTT. This gives the protein CASSVGDSNLFTEAFF. V and J are TRBV9 and TRBJ1-1; the match to TRBD1 covers 7 bases. Germline V gene sequence: CDR1 SGDLS, CDR2 YYNGEE. Unmatched junction bases numbered 9, after V lost 0 bases and J lost 4 bases. The CDR3 runs 16 residues.

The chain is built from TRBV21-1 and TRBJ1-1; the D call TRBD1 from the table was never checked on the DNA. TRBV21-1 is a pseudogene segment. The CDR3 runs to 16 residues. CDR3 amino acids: CASSLRDRGRHTEAFF. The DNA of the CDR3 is TGTGCCAGCAGCCTTCGGGACAGGGGGCGCCACACTGAAGCTTTCTTT.

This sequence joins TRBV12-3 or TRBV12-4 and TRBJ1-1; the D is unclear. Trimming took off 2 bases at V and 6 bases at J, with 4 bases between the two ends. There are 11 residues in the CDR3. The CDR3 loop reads CASSLQAEAFF. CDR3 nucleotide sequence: TGTGCCAGCAGTTTACAGGCTGAAGCTTTCTTT.

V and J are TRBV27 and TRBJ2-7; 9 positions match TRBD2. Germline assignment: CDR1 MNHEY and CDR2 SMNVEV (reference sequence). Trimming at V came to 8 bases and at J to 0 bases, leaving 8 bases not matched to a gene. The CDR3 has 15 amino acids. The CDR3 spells CASSVSGRTSYEQYF. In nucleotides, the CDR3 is TGTGCCAGCTCTGTAAGCGGGAGGACCTCCTACGAGCAGTACTTC.

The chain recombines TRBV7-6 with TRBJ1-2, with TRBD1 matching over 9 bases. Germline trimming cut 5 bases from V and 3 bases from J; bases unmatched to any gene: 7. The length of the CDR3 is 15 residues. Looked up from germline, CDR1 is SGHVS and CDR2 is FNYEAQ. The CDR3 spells CASSGANRGHYGYTF. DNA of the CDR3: TGTGCCAGCAGCGGAGCGAACAGGGGGCACTATGGCTACACCTTC. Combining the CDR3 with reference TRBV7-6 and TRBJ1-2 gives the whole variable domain GAGVSQSPRYKVTKRGQDVALRCDPISGHVSLYWYRQALGQGPEFLTYFNYEAQQDKSGLPNDRFSAERPEGSISTLTIQRTEQRDSAMYRCASSGANRGHYGYTFGSGTRLTVV.

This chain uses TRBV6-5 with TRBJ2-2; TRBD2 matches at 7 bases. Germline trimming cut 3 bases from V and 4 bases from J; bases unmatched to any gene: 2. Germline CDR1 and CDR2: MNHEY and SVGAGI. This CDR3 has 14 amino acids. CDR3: CASSYWGGTGELFF. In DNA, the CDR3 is TGTGCCAGCAGTTATTGGGGGGGCACCGGGGAGCTGTTTTTT.

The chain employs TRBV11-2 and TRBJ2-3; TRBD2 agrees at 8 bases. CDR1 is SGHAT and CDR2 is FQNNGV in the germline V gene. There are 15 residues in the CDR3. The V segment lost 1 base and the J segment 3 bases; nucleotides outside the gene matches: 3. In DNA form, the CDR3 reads TGTGCCAGCAGCTTAGTTGCGGGAGGAACAGATACGCAGTATTTT. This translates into CASSLVAGGTDTQYF.

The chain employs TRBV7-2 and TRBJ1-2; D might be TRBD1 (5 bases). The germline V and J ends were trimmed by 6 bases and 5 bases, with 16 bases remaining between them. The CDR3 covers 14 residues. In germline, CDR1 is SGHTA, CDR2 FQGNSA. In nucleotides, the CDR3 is TGTGCCAGCAGGCCCCAGGGAGGGGTGTATGGCTACACCTTC. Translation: CASRPQGGVYGYTF.